This is a list of T cell receptor beta chains from one sample in a study of T cells in Graves' hyperthyroidism and ophthalmopathy. A single record per CDR3 protein comes from TCRdb applying MiXCR to the multiplex PCR reads. The sample consists of around 350,000 distinct CDR3 sequences, 12% to 15% of them appearing once. Specimen: blood. These receptors came from an older woman with Graves' ophthalmopathy. Both conserved end residues are part of each CDR3. D genes are given only for firm matches. Size tells how often a clone was seen (once, few, many) or the class of an expanded clone, and some rows leave it out.

j_call d_call v_call clone_size cdr3_aa cdr3_nt
TRBJ2-3 TRBD2 TRBV11-2 many CASSLGGLATDTQYF TGTGCCAGCAGCTTAGGGGGACTAGCCACAGATACGCAGTATTTT
TRBJ1-5 NA TRBV20-1 NA CSATRRQGGQPQHF TGCAGTGCCACTCGAAGGCAGGGTGGTCAGCCCCAGCATTTT
TRBJ2-1 NA TRBV11-2 many CASSLRGRGASYNEQFF TGTGCCAGCAGCTTGAGGGGGAGGGGAGCCTCCTACAATGAGCAGTTCTTC
TRBJ1-1 NA TRBV6-2/TRBV6-3 few CASRPSGRNTEAFF TGTGCCAGCAGGCCCTCAGGGAGGAACACTGAAGCTTTCTTT
TRBJ2-7 NA TRBV18 NA CASSSQGAKDEQYF TGTGCCAGCTCAAGCCAGGGCGCGAAGGACGAGCAGTACTTC
TRBJ2-7 NA TRBV11-1 many CASSPQLASYEQYF TGTGCCAGCAGCCCCCAACTAGCCTCCTACGAGCAGTACTTC
TRBJ2-1 TRBD2 TRBV7-3 few CASSIRTSGYNEQFF TGTGCCAGCAGCATAAGGACTAGCGGTTACAATGAGCAGTTCTTC
TRBJ2-1 NA TRBV3-1 many CASSQGETGQFF TGTGCCAGCAGCCAAGGAGAGACGGGGCAGTTCTTC
TRBJ2-5 NA TRBV28 many CASSTRGRDGTQYF TGTGCCAGCAGCACACGGGGGCGAGACGGGACCCAGTACTTC
TRBJ1-5 NA TRBV4-1 NA CASSQDGHSNQPQHF TGCGCCAGCAGCCAAGATGGGCATAGCAATCAGCCCCAGCATTTT
TRBJ2-3 NA TRBV14 NA CASSQDQDTQYF TGTGCCAGCAGCCAAGATCAAGATACGCAGTATTTT
TRBJ2-1 TRBD2 TRBV12-3/TRBV12-4 many CASSFGGSLIEQFF TGTGCCAGCAGTTTTGGCGGGAGCCTGATTGAGCAGTTCTTC
TRBJ2-2 NA TRBV4-1 many CASSHRRDNTGELFF TGCGCCAGCAGCCACCGAAGGGATAACACCGGGGAGCTGTTTTTT